This is a list of T cell receptor beta chains from one sample in a study of blood T cells in healthy people across ages. TCRdb re-analysed the 5' RACE reads in MiXCR, keeping a single row per CDR3 protein. Of roughly 830,000 distinct CDR3 sequences in the sample, around 62% were seen once. Sequences were obtained from blood. Every receptor here comes from a man aged 25-45 years in good health. The CDR3 runs from the conserved cysteine through the conserved F or W. The D gene is left open where the match is weak. Part of the rows lack a size; the others show once, few, many or a class for expanded clones.

CDR3aa | CDR3nt | j_gene | d_gene | abundance | v_gene
CASSPSSLGEQYF | TGTGCCAGCAGCCCATCATCACTGGGCGAGCAGTACTTC | TRBJ2-7 | - | - | TRBV27
CASSVDQLRNEKLFF | TGTGCCAGCAGCGTAGATCAGCTCCGTAATGAAAAACTGTTTTTT | TRBJ1-4 | - | - | TRBV9
CASSLTSGGLITYNEQFF | TGTGCCAGCAGCTTAACTAGCGGGGGCCTTATAACCTACAATGAGCAGTTCTTC | TRBJ2-1 | TRBD2 | - | TRBV7-9
CASSLVGTGIYEQYF | TGTGCCAGCAGCTTAGTCGGGACAGGGATCTACGAGCAGTACTTC | TRBJ2-7 | TRBD1 | few | TRBV7-6
CASSGDLAGGPYEQYF | TGTGCCAGCAGCGGGGATCTAGCGGGGGGCCCCTACGAGCAGTACTTC | TRBJ2-7 | TRBD2 | once | TRBV9
CASKAPSTDTQYF | TGTGCCAGCAAAGCACCTAGCACAGATACGCAGTATTTT | TRBJ2-3 | - | - | TRBV2
CASRINRGDEQFF | TGTGCCAGCCGAATCAACAGGGGCGATGAGCAGTTCTTC | TRBJ2-1 | TRBD1 | - | TRBV6-5
CASRSGTGGPYEQYF | TGTGCCAGCAGATCCGGGACAGGGGGCCCCTACGAGCAGTACTTC | TRBJ2-7 | TRBD1 | - | TRBV28
CATSRERTESEKLFF | TGTGCCACCAGCAGAGAACGCACGGAGAGCGAAAAACTGTTTTTT | TRBJ1-4 | - | few | TRBV15
CSVSSEEGNTEAFF | TGCAGCGTGAGCTCCGAGGAGGGGAACACTGAAGCTTTCTTT | TRBJ1-1 | - | - | TRBV29-1
CASRIRDSHTDTQYF | TGTGCCAGCAGAATCAGGGACAGCCACACAGATACGCAGTATTTT | TRBJ2-3 | TRBD1 | - | TRBV3-1
CASKGSNQPQHF | TGTGCCAGTAAGGGGTCAAATCAGCCCCAGCATTTT | TRBJ1-5 | - | - | TRBV19
CASSPGTQELFF | TGTGCCAGCAGCCCCGGGACACAAGAACTGTTTTTT | TRBJ1-4 | - | - | TRBV12-3/TRBV12-4
CASSLRPGDRAFF | TGTGCCAGCAGTTTAAGGCCAGGGGATAGAGCTTTCTTT | TRBJ1-1 | - | - | TRBV27
CATSDAVQGGRETQYF | TGTGCCACCAGTGATGCCGTTCAGGGAGGGAGGGAGACCCAGTACTTC | TRBJ2-5 | TRBD2 | - | TRBV24-1
CASSNDRVTYEQYF | TGTGCCAGCAGCAATGACAGGGTTACCTACGAGCAGTACTTC | TRBJ2-7 | TRBD1 | - | TRBV7-9
CASSLSGTTIRNEQYF | TGTGCCAGCAGTTTATCTGGGACTACCATAAGGAATGAGCAGTACTTC | TRBJ2-5 | TRBD2 | - | TRBV28
CASSPRDRGPPYDGYTF | TGCGCCAGCAGCCCTCGGGACAGGGGGCCTCCCTATGATGGCTACACCTTC | TRBJ1-2 | TRBD1 | once | TRBV4-3
CSVEVGGVDTQYF | TGCAGCGTTGAAGTGGGGGGCGTGGATACGCAGTATTTT | TRBJ2-3 | - | - | TRBV29-1
CASSSQGANYNEQFF | TGTGCCAGCAGTTCACAGGGGGCAAACTACAATGAGCAGTTCTTC | TRBJ2-1 | TRBD1 | - | TRBV27
CSAIGQGLADTQYF | TGCAGTGCGATTGGCCAGGGGCTGGCAGATACGCAGTATTTT | TRBJ2-3 | - | - | TRBV20-1
CASSVSGGERETQYF | TGTGCCAGCAGCGTAAGCGGGGGGGAAAGGGAGACCCAGTACTTC | TRBJ2-5 | TRBD2 | - | TRBV9
CASRQEPNYGYTF | TGCGCCAGCAGACAGGAGCCTAACTATGGCTACACCTTC | TRBJ1-2 | - | few | TRBV5-1
CASSNARGQGPQPQHF | TGTGCCAGTAGTAACGCCAGGGGGCAGGGTCCTCAGCCCCAGCATTTT | TRBJ1-5 | TRBD1 | - | TRBV19
CASSPTDRGPGTGELFF | TGTGCCAGCTCACCAACGGACAGGGGGCCCGGCACCGGGGAGCTGTTTTTT | TRBJ2-2 | TRBD1 | - | TRBV18
CASSQGAGKYDGYTF | TGCGCCAGCAGCCAGGGGGCAGGGAAGTACGATGGCTACACCTTC | TRBJ1-2 | - | - | TRBV4-3
CATSRRQGQETQYF | TGTGCCACCAGCAGAAGACAGGGCCAGGAGACCCAGTACTTC | TRBJ2-5 | TRBD1 | - | TRBV15
CASSLAGAGNTEAFF | TGTGCCAGCAGTTTAGCTGGGGCGGGGAACACTGAAGCTTTCTTT | TRBJ1-1 | - | - | TRBV12-3/TRBV12-4
CSARAGASGELFF | TGCAGTGCTAGGGCGGGGGCCTCCGGGGAGCTGTTTTTT | TRBJ2-2 | - | - | TRBV20-1
CASSIGRLHSPLHF | TGTGCCAGTAGTATCGGACGGCTCCATTCACCCCTCCACTTT | TRBJ1-6 | - | - | TRBV19
CASSGVGPPEIQYF | TGTGCCAGCAGTGGAGTCGGGCCCCCGGAAATTCAGTACTTC | TRBJ2-7 | - | - | TRBV2
CSVGEDRGREQYF | TGCAGCGTTGGAGAGGACAGGGGGCGCGAGCAGTACTTC | TRBJ2-7 | TRBD1 | few | TRBV29-1
CSATSASGGDNEQFF | TGCAGTGCAACCTCAGCTAGCGGGGGGGACAATGAGCAGTTCTTC | TRBJ2-1 | TRBD2 | - | TRBV20-1
CSVGQGAYNEQFF | TGCAGCGTGGGACAGGGGGCTTACAATGAGCAGTTCTTC | TRBJ2-1 | TRBD1 | many | TRBV29-1
CSASGGPGVQETQYF | TGCAGTGCTAGCGGGGGACCAGGGGTCCAAGAGACCCAGTACTTC | TRBJ2-5 | - | many | TRBV20-1
CASSSPDRAPLPEQYF | TGTGCCAGCAGCTCCCCCGACAGGGCCCCACTTCCCGAGCAGTACTTC | TRBJ2-7 | TRBD1 | - | TRBV7-2
CASRPEARWNTDTQYF | TGTGCCAGTAGACCCGAGGCCCGCTGGAACACAGATACGCAGTATTTT | TRBJ2-3 | - | once | TRBV12-3/TRBV12-4
CASSQEPGDSPLHF | TGTGCCAGCAGCCAAGAGCCAGGGGATTCACCCCTCCACTTT | TRBJ1-6 | - | - | TRBV3-1
CASSQDPSLYNEQFF | TGTGCCAGCAGCCAAGATCCGTCCCTGTACAATGAGCAGTTCTTC | TRBJ2-1 | - | - | TRBV4-2
CASSQDKTRRTIGYTF | TGCGCCAGCAGCCAAGATAAAACTAGACGGACTATAGGCTACACCTTC | TRBJ1-2 | - | once | TRBV4-3
CSARDRAIGRGYTF | TGCAGTGCTAGAGACAGGGCCATCGGGCGGGGCTACACCTTC | TRBJ1-2 | - | - | TRBV20-1
CASTGQVSYEQYF | TGTGCCAGCACCGGACAGGTCTCCTACGAGCAGTACTTC | TRBJ2-7 | TRBD1 | - | TRBV7-9
CASSYSGRSETQYF | TGTGCCAGCAGTTACTCGGGTAGATCGGAGACCCAGTACTTC | TRBJ2-5 | - | - | TRBV6-5
CAGSYSSADTQYF | TGTGCCGGCAGTTACTCCTCAGCAGATACGCAGTATTTT | TRBJ2-3 | - | - | TRBV6-6
CSAPRTVNYEQYF | TGCAGTGCCCCTCGGACTGTTAATTACGAGCAGTACTTC | TRBJ2-7 | - | - | TRBV20-1
CATAGQANNEQFF | TGTGCCACCGCGGGACAGGCAAACAATGAGCAGTTCTTC | TRBJ2-1 | TRBD1 | - | TRBV10-3
CAISESGFSGNTIYF | TGTGCCATCAGTGAGTCGGGTTTCTCTGGAAACACCATATATTTT | TRBJ1-3 | - | - | TRBV10-3
CSADRGDYNEQFF | TGCAGCGCGGACAGGGGCGATTACAATGAGCAGTTCTTC | TRBJ2-1 | TRBD1 | - | TRBV29-1
CSVSSGYNEQFF | TGCAGCGTATCTAGCGGTTACAATGAGCAGTTCTTC | TRBJ2-1 | TRBD2 | - | TRBV29-1
CASSVGEEPSYEQYF | TGTGCCAGCAGCGTAGGTGAGGAGCCATCCTACGAGCAGTACTTC | TRBJ2-7 | - | few | TRBV9
CATSRRNTGELFF | TGTGCCACCAGCAGACGGAACACCGGGGAGCTGTTTTTT | TRBJ2-2 | - | - | TRBV15